This T cell receptor (beta chain) was sequenced for a study of cytomegalovirus exposure and HLA in healthy donors. Findings of the study overall: Most TCR sequences showed up rarely, but some public TCRs showed up in many donors.

TCRdb's copy holds only in-frame clones and misses some; the assay was immunoSEQ multiplex PCR. This sample has approximately 300,000 clones, with just over 85% found just once. The germline V gene encodes CDR1 ENHRY and CDR2 SYGVKD. Losses at the gene ends were 3 bases for V and 2 bases for J; bases not matched to a gene: 2. The CDR3 is 14 residues long. A word on this clone: Its cognate antigen is unknown. The sample carries other DNA sequences with the same CDR3.

V is TRBV10-3 and J is TRBJ2-7; TRBD1 matches 9 bases. The receptor was isolated from a woman aged 18-30 years in good health and CMV-seronegative. The sequenced material came from PBMCs. CDR3 amino acids: CAISDGTGTYEQYF. Here the CDR3 DNA reads TGTGCCATCAGTGACGGGACAGGGACCTACGAGCAGTACTTC.